This T cell receptor (beta chain) was recorded in a study of beta chain features in type 1 diabetes. V lost 3 bases to trimming and J lost 0 bases, with 15 bases between them. CDR3 length: 16 amino acids. Germline values: CDR1 SGHRS, CDR2 YFSETQ. The study, taken as a whole, reports: Moderately but significantly shorter TCRB CDR3s were found in Type 1 diabetes patients in all four CD4+ subsets.

This clone was counted once. What it binds is not known. Investigators reverse transcribed all isolated RNA, so they sequenced expressed TCRB transcripts. Repertoires were generated with immunoSEQ multiplex PCR, while TCRdb's copy carries only in-frame clones and drops some. There are about 710,000 clones in the sample; around 15% occur only once, and roughly 0.04% lies in the top ten. The specimen sequenced was naive CD4+ T cells from blood. V gene TRBV5-1 combines with J gene TRBJ2-5; D gene ambiguous. The TCR comes from a man younger than 30 with type 1 diabetes. This chain's CDR3 is CASSSSIDLYQETQYF. In DNA, the CDR3 is TGCGCCAGCAGCTCATCTATCGATTTGTACCAAGAGACCCAGTACTTC.